The 10 T cell receptor beta chains below all came from one sample that was sequenced in a study of blood T cell repertoires in COVID-19. Clones were read by immunoSEQ multiplex PCR, and TCRdb kept only the in-frame ones, dropping some. The sample has about 170,000 clones; around 84% are singletons. Sequencing was carried out using peripheral blood. The receptors stem from a woman aged 70 to 79 with COVID-19, enrolled during active disease.

V and J are TRBV12-3 or TRBV12-4 and TRBJ2-1; D is unclear. This CDR3 is 11 amino acids long. Trimming stripped 7 bases from V and 10 bases from J, with 11 bases between. Written as DNA, the CDR3 is TGTGCCAGCACCCCCCTGGAGGAGCAGTTCTTC. Protein sequence: CASTPLEEQFF.

The V call is TRBV5-1, the J call TRBJ1-2, with D unresolved. CDR1 and CDR2 (germline): SGHRS, YFSETQ. CDR3 length: 13 residues. V was cut by 0 bases and J by 3 bases, with 6 bases left in between. The CDR3 sequence: CASSLAGDYGYTF. CDR3 nucleotide sequence: TGCGCCAGCAGCTTGGCCGGGGACTATGGCTACACCTTC.

The chain employs TRBV10-3 and TRBJ1-5; TRBD1 aligns across 9 bases. The CDR3 length is 14 residues. CDR1 ENHRY and CDR2 SYGVKD come from the germline V gene. The trim removed 6 bases at V and 4 bases at J, leaving 4 bases unmatched. CDR3 region: CAIRADRGNQPQHF. The CDR3 nucleotides read TGTGCCATCAGGGCTGACAGGGGGAATCAGCCCCAGCATTTT.

The chain uses TRBV28 and TRBJ1-2, with D possibly being TRBD1 (6 bases). CDR3 length equals 13 residues. CDR1 MDHEN and CDR2 SYDVKM come from the germline V gene. V lost 5 bases and J lost 8, with 15 bases in between. The CDR3 DNA is TGTGCCAGCAGTCCCTTGGCGGGGGCCGGCTACACCTTC. Amino acids: CASSPLAGAGYTF.

The gene calls are TRBV2 and TRBJ1-5, with D maybe TRBD1 (6 bases). CDR1 and CDR2 from the germline V gene are SNHLY and FYNNEI. V lost 7 bases and J 1 base, leaving 14 bases between the germline ends. The CDR3 has 15 residues. CDR3 bases: TGTGCCAGCACCCTGGACAGTTTAAGCAATCAGCCCCAGCATTTT. Protein: CASTLDSLSNQPQHF.

This clone has just a few counts. The chain uses TRBV28 and TRBJ2-5; no clear D. The CDR3 consists of 14 residues. V shed 2 bases and J shed 3 bases, with 10 bases lying between them. Per germline, CDR1 MDHEN and CDR2 SYDVKM. In DNA form, the CDR3 reads TGTGCCAGCAGTTTAAACGAGCCAAAAGAGACCCAGTACTTC. Residues: CASSLNEPKETQYF.

The rearrangement uses TRBV27 and TRBJ1-2, with 8 bases matching TRBD1. This CDR3 has 13 residues. The trim removed 2 bases at V and 8 bases at J, leaving 4 bases unmatched. CDR1 is MNHEY and CDR2 is SMNVEV in the germline V gene (reference sequence). CDR3 residues: CASSLDRGSGYTF. DNA of the CDR3: TGTGCCAGCAGTTTAGACAGGGGCTCAGGCTACACCTTC.

The V gene is TRBV27, the J gene TRBJ2-5, with D uncertain. V lost 0 bases and J 11 bases, leaving 13 bases between the germline ends. CDR1 MNHEY and CDR2 SMNVEV come from the germline V gene (reference sequence). This CDR3 spans 13 amino acids. The CDR3 DNA reads TGTGCCAGCAGTTTATCCCTAGAGTCTACTCAGTACTTC. Translating gives CASSLSLESTQYF.

The V gene is TRBV7-2, the J gene TRBJ1-5; the D gene is possibly TRBD1 (6 bases). CDR1 is SGHTA and CDR2 is FQGNSA in the germline V gene. The CDR3 is 17 amino acids. V shed 5 bases and J shed 1 base, with 18 bases lying between them. The CDR3 protein is CASSPMTGPGSNQPQHF. For the CDR3, the DNA is TGTGCCAGCAGCCCAATGACAGGACCTGGGAGCAATCAGCCCCAGCATTTT.

This clone was picked up one time. The J gene is TRBJ2-1, the V gene TRBV6-5; perhaps TRBD2 as D (5 bases). Germline V gene data show CDR1 as MNHEY and CDR2 as SVGAGI. Trimming stripped 0 bases from V and 6 bases from J, with 6 bases between. The CDR3 has 13 amino acids. This CDR3 is CASSYSSGNEQFF. CDR3 DNA sequence: TGTGCCAGCAGTTACTCGAGCGGCAATGAGCAGTTCTTC.